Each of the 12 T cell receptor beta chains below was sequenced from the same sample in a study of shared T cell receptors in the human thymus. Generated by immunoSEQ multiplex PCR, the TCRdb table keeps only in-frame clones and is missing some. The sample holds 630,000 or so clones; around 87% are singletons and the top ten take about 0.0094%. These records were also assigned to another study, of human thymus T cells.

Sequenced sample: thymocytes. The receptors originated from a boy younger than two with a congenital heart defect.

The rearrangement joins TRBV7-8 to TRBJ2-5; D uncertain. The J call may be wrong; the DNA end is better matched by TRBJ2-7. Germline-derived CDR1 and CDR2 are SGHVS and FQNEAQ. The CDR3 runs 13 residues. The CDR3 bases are TGTGCCAGCAGCTTAGACAGCTCCTACGAGCAGTACTTC. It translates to CASSLDSSYEQYF.

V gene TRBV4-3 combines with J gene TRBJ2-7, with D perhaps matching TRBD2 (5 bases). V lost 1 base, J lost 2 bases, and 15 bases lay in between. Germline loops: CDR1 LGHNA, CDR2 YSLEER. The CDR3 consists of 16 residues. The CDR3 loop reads CASSQVQSLVTYEQYF. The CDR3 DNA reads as TGCGCCAGCAGCCAAGTTCAGTCACTAGTCACCTACGAGCAGTACTTC.

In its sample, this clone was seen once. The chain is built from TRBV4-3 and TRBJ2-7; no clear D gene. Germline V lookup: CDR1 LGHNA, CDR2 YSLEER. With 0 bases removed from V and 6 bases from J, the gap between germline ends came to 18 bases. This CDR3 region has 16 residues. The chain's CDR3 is CASSQDLPVNSSEQYF. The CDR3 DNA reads TGCGCCAGCAGCCAAGATCTCCCGGTCAATAGTAGCGAGCAGTACTTC.

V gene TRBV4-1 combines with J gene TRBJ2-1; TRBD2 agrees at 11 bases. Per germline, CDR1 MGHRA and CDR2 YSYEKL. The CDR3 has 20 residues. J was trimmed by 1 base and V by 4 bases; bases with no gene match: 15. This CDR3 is CASSRKQTSGRLESYNEQFF. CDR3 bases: TGCGCCAGCAGCCGAAAACAAACTAGCGGGAGACTTGAGTCCTACAATGAGCAGTTCTTC.

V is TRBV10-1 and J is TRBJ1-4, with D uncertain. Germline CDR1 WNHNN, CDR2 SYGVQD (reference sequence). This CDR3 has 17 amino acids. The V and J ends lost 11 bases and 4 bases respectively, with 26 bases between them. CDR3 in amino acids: CAPRGLTRPYLNEKLFF. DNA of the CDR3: TGCGCCCCCCGAGGGCTAACACGCCCGTACCTTAATGAAAAACTGTTTTTT.

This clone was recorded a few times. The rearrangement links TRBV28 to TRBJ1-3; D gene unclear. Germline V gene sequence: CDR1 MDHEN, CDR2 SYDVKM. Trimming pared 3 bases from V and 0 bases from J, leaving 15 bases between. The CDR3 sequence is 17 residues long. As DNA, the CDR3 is TGTGCCAGCAGTTTTCCGGGAGAAAAACACTCTGGAAACACCATATATTTT. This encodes CASSFPGEKHSGNTIYF.

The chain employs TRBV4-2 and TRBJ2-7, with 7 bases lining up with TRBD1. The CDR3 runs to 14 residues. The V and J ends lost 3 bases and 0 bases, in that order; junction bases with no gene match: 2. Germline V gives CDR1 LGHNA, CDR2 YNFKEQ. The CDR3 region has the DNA TGTGCCAGCAGCCACGACAGGGCCTCCTACGAGCAGTACTTC. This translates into CASSHDRASYEQYF.

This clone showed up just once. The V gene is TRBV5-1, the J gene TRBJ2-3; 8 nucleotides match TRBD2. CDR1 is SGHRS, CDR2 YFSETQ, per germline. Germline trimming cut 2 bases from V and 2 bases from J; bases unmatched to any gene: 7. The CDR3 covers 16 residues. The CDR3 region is CASSFRAGDATDTQYF. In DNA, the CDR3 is TGCGCCAGCAGCTTCCGAGCGGGAGACGCCACAGATACGCAGTATTTT.

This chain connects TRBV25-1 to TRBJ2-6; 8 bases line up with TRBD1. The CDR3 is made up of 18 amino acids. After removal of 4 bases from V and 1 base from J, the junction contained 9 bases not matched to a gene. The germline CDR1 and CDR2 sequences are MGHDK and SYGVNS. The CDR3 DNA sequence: TGTGCCAGCAGTGGCCAGGGGGCTGTAAGATCTGGGGCCAACGTCCTGACTTTC. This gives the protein CASSGQGAVRSGANVLTF.

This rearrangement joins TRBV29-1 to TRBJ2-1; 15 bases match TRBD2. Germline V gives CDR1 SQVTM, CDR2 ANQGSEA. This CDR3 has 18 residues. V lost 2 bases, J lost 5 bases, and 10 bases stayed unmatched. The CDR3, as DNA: TGCAGCGTTGAAAAGGGACTAGCGGGGGGCCGGTTCGACAATGAGCAGTTCTTC. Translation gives CSVEKGLAGGRFDNEQFF.

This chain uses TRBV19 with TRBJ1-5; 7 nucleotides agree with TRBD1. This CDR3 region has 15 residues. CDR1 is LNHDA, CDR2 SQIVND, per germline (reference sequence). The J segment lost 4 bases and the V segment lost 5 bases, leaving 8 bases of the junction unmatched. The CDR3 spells CASSPRDSWNQPQHF. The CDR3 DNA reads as TGTGCCAGTAGTCCGCGGGACAGCTGGAATCAGCCCCAGCATTTT.

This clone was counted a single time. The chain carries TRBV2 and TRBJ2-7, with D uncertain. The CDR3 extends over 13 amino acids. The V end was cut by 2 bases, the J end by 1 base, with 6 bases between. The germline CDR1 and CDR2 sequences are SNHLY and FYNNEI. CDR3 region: CASSEPASYEQYF. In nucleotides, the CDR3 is TGTGCCAGCAGTGAACCAGCGTCCTACGAGCAGTACTTC.